The text below deals with one TCR beta chain. This clone was observed a single time. No cognate antigen has been identified for it. No qualities accompany the bases; no much larger clone lies one base away. Compared with germline, V lacks 5 bases and J lacks 0 bases; bases without a gene match: 8. The CDR3 numbers 16 residues from cysteine through phenylalanine. Of the read, only the CDR3 DNA is kept; its 48 bases are in frame from base 1. According to the germline V gene, CDR1 reads SGHVS and CDR2 reads FQNEAQ. This sample is part of a study of cytomegalovirus exposure and HLA in healthy donors (dated by TCRdb to the late 2010s). A note on the overall study: An earlier analysis of 550 to 700 of the donors reported about 250 Gb of sequence data and 100 million to 130 million unique TCR beta sequences from 190 million or so T cells. The number of typed donors differed by locus: roughly 620-630 for A, B, C, DRB1 and DQB1; some 500 for DQA1; 606 for DPA1; and about 450 for DPB1. Every discovery cohort repertoire had been produced on one sequencing platform. A later genetic analysis took genome-wide SNP genotypes for 398 of the 666 donors and used that subset as a discovery cohort. The aim of the study was to test whether cataloging public T cell receptors could identify signatures of past pathogen exposure. Roughly 320 gigabases of sequencing data and approximately 91 million unique TCR sequences made up an early release that covered over 550 HLA-typed donors. Rather than using new phenotypic data, the later analysis identified candidate immune exposures from TCR beta sequences and from how often those sequences occurred across donors. A separate validation cohort of roughly 130 different subjects was used in addition to the approximately 700-subject first cohort. In an earlier analysis of a few hundred of the donors, high-throughput TCR beta sequencing was used to judge whether each TCR beta V gene segment behaved as functional or pseudogenic. Alongside the repertoire data, information on donor age, sex, ethnicity and CMV serostatus was compiled. High-throughput TCR immunosequencing, statistical association of individual TCRs with disease status, and machine learning were combined to predict cytomegalovirus infection status. In a later analysis, previously published TCR beta repertoires from about 640 donors were re-analyzed and high-resolution HLA genotyping was added so that TCR occurrence patterns could be studied. Both class I and class II loci were covered by HLA typing, at four-digit resolution. The T cell repertoires of about 700 subjects were profiled by immunosequencing and related to cytomegalovirus serostatus. On average, roughly 240,000 unique TCR beta nucleotide sequences were sequenced per donor among about 400 genotyped donors of the cohort, with roughly 18% of those sequences being non-productive. Of the roughly 400 genotyped donors, 81% fell in the genetic ancestry cluster associated with self-reported Caucasian donors. A few DR-DQ haplotypes were handled as single units for association and clustering because linkage in the cohort was strong. The study at large found these results: Broadly in line with IMGT annotations, most TCR beta V segments showed up in productive rearrangements about 87% or about 30% of the time in an earlier analysis of several hundred of the donors. Only TCR beta chains were sequenced in this cohort, and the absence of alpha or paired-chain data limited detectable features. In a later analysis, most CMV-associated TCR beta chains were found to appear HLA-restricted, with HLA associations seemingly driven largely by CMV exposure. The study listed over 150 TCR beta chains as associated with cytomegalovirus. Linkage disequilibrium might explain the correlated functional status among segregating V segments, but an unknown experimental factor could not be excluded. According to a later analysis, parvovirus B19, influenza, CMV and Epstein-Barr virus appeared linked to several top co-occurrence clusters. The presence/absence analyses assumed that sequencing depth was roughly uniform across donors, and that assumption may not be true. It was suggested by the authors that the approach could potentially be generalized to other disease states and immunological phenotypes. A group of highly shared sequence variants was considered likely to be a technical artifact of the sequencing pipeline. Some IMGT-functional V segments, including TRBV6-2 and TRBV6-3, could not be told apart with the 87-base-pair reads, so those segments were excluded. In vitro tests confirmed that a few of the cytomegalovirus-associated TCR beta chains recognize cytomegalovirus antigens. A later analysis found that HLA-associated TCR beta chains were more clonally expanded and had lower generation probabilities than equally common non-associated chains. Across donors, most TCR sequences were observed very rarely, whereas some public TCRs were present in many individuals. At a false discovery rate of 0.05, a later analysis linked under 20,000 TCR beta sequences to specific HLA alleles. A later genetic analysis associated a missense DCLRE1C variant with V-gene and J-gene trimming of TCR beta chains, and an independent cohort replicated the association. A further reported finding was that TCR beta sequences accurately predicted the HLA-A and HLA-B alleles for most subjects in the first cohort. The earlier analysis of 587 of the donors excluded 15 to 20 rarely observed V segments, including chromosome 9 orphons, because counts were too low. HLA typing was unavailable for some donors at each locus, so association tests used only the typed subset. Compared with the roughly 720-donor mean, donors in an Asian-associated ancestry cluster had fewer N-insertions in productive TCRs, according to a later genetic analysis. A later analysis found that TCR association rates varied across HLA loci, with DRB1 alleles showing the most associated TCRs and HLA-C alleles the fewest. Cytomegalovirus status was reported to be diagnosed by the classifier with high specificity and sensitivity in both the original and validation cohorts. Strong co-occurrence of HLA alleles, especially DR and DQ, made assigning TCR associations to individual alleles difficult. For the cohort, immune exposure information was limited to CMV serostatus.

The cohort comprised more than 550 healthy bone marrow donors. All cohort members were sampled while nominally healthy, although unrecorded immune exposures were likely present. The donor was CMV seropositive and belonged to the group of about 290 seropositive cohort members. Each donor provided a peripheral blood sample, and peripheral blood mononuclear cells were used for TCR beta sequencing. Genomic DNA was extracted from the blood cell samples with the Qiagen DNeasy Blood Extraction Kit. Libraries were made using the immunoSEQ multiplex PCR assay. A mixture of 60 forward primers for TCR Vbeta segments and 13 reverse primers for TCR Jbeta segments was used in the multiplex PCR. A multiplex PCR assay on genomic DNA amplified the CDR3 region of rearranged TCR beta genes. On the Illumina HiSeq System, the amplified TCR beta libraries were sequenced as 87-base-pair reads. Processing in the source paper ran as follows. A later analysis tallied 70 million to 100 million unique TCR beta chains across the 666 repertoires, and some 10 million of those chains were shared by two or more donors. Raw reads were error-corrected and collapsed into unique sequences with a nearest-neighbor algorithm that merged closely related sequences to remove PCR and sequencing errors. V, D and J gene segments were assigned by aligning CDR3 sequences to IMGT reference sequences. For a sequence to be retained, at least a six-nucleotide match to both a V gene segment and a J gene segment was required. A rearrangement counted as productive if the CDR3 had no stop codons and remained in frame with V and J, and every other rearrangement counted as non-productive. Following IMGT convention, CDR3 was defined as the stretch from the second conserved V-encoded cysteine up to the conserved J-encoded phenylalanine. The earlier analysis of a few hundred of the donors excluded sequences that lacked an unambiguous match to a single V gene segment. In an earlier analysis of 587 of the donors, a V segment was called functional when productive rearrangements were above 56.7%, and segregating when the standard deviation between donors exceeded 5%. A statistical classification framework was built to diagnose cytomegalovirus status from the catalog of TCR beta chain sequences. A later analysis assigned V and J genes by comparing TCR nucleotide sequences with IMGT/GENE-DB human TR gene sequences. Using the TCRdist pipeline, a later analysis assigned CDR3 sequences along with most-parsimonious VDJ recombination scenarios. In a later analysis, every TCR beta chain was defined by the combination of its CDR3 amino acid sequence and its V-gene family, and reads without a unique V-gene family were dropped. A later analysis removed 500 to 600 highly shared, low-generation-probability nucleotide sequences to deal with suspected cross-contamination and a sequencing artifact. In a later analysis, a clonal expansion index was calculated for each public chain from normalized within-repertoire ranks of inferred template counts. In a later analysis, generation probabilities were computed using a VDJ recombination model fitted to out-of-frame rearrangements, and the results were checked against IGoR. In a later analysis, hypergeometric tests were used to score TCR-TCR, TCR-HLA and TCR-CMV co-occurrence, with a repertoire-size bias correction applied to TCR pairs. False discovery rates were estimated in a later analysis by permuting HLA or CMV assignments 20 times. In a later analysis, co-occurring TCRs were grouped using DBSCAN, and TCRdist sequence similarity was added for clustering within HLA-allele-positive subsets. Co-occurrence clustering excluded repertoires with fewer than 30,000 or more than 120,000 public chains, plus five with anomalous nucleotide sharing. TCRdb took this table from immuneACCESS and kept in-frame rearrangements with V and J called. Such tables lack part of the clones; where checked against another copy, unresolved V genes explain under half of the gap, and the rest is unexplained. Clonal size and the V and J genes are those of that table, whereas D and trimming came from the DNA. Here the sample has 150,000 to 180,000 clones; around 81% occur a single time. The top ten clones comprise 5.6% of the sample.

The origin of this receptor is a woman in her thirties or forties in good health and CMV-seropositive. What was sequenced was PBMCs. The chain was built from TRBV7-8 and TRBJ2-3; 7 central bases correspond to TRBD2. CDR3 loop: CASSGRLAASTDTQYF. The DNA sequence reads TGTGCCAGCAGCGGGCGACTAGCCGCAAGCACAGATACGCAGTATTTT.